A single sample gave rise to the 9 T cell receptor beta chains below, sequenced in a study of CD8+CD57+ T cells in acquired aplastic anemia. Template material for TCR beta VDJ and CDR3 profiling consisted of genomic DNA. TCRdb re-called the reads with MiXCR, one entry per CDR3 protein. The sample includes 200,000 or so distinct CDR3 sequences, over 60% of them seen just once. Sequencing was carried out using sorted CD4+, CD8+, or CD8+CD57+ T cells (not recorded which) from PBMCs. The receptors stem from a human donor with severe aplastic anemia or a healthy control (not recorded which).

The rearrangement links TRBV4-1 to TRBJ2-1; 8 nucleotides line up with TRBD1. Germline-derived CDR1 and CDR2 are MGHRA and YSYEKL. V trimming: 5 bases; J trimming: 7 bases; junction bases outside the gene matches: 7. This CDR3 contains 14 residues. CDR3 protein: CASSEGQGANEQFF. CDR3 nucleotide sequence: TGCGCCAGCAGCGAAGGACAGGGTGCGAATGAGCAGTTCTTC.

This clonotype was seen ten or more times. The V gene is TRBV14, the J gene TRBJ2-4, with D possibly being TRBD1 or TRBD2 (5 bases each). CDR3 length equals 16 residues. Germline assignment: CDR1 SGHDN and CDR2 FVKESK. Trimming took off 3 bases at V and 0 bases at J, with 12 bases between the two ends. The CDR3 coding sequence is TGTGCCAGCAGCCAGCACGGGACGCTAGCCAAAAACATTCAGTACTTC. As protein: CASSQHGTLAKNIQYF.

This clonotype was found once. One end of the junction does not line up with germline, which may come from a read error. The CDR3 DNA reads TGCAGTGCTCTCGGGGGTCCGCAAGAGACTCAGTACTTC. This translates into CSALGGPQETQYF. The chain couples TRBV20-1 to TRBJ2-5, with a possible D match to TRBD2 (6 bases). Looked up from germline, CDR1 is DFQATT and CDR2 is SNEGSKA (reference sequence). This CDR3 region has 13 residues.

The V call is TRBV2, the J call TRBJ1-6; D gene ambiguous. V lost 5 bases and J 7 bases, leaving 27 bases between the germline ends. Looked up from germline, CDR1 is SNHLY and CDR2 is FYNNEI. CDR3 length equals 19 residues. In nucleotides, the CDR3 is TGTGCCAGCAGTCCCGCTCTTGAGGGAACCCTTCTATTGAATTCACCCCTCCACTTT. It codes for CASSPALEGTLLLNSPLHF.

A few counts support this clonotype. The rearrangement uses TRBV19 and TRBJ1-5; TRBD1 might be the D (6 bases). Germline V gives CDR1 LNHDA, CDR2 SQIVND (reference sequence). This CDR3 has 15 amino acids. Trimming stripped 6 bases from V and 1 base from J, with 13 bases between. The CDR3 DNA reads TGTGCCAGTAGACGCGGGGGGCAAAGCAATCAGCCCCAGCATTTT. Residues: CASRRGGQSNQPQHF. The variable domain in full, completed from reference TRBV19 and TRBJ1-5, reads DGGITQSPKYLFRKEGQNVTLSCEQNLNHDAMYWYRQDPGQGLRLIYYSQIVNDFQKGDIAEGYSVSREKKESFPLTVTSAQKNPTAFYLCASRRGGQSNQPQHFGDGTRLSIL.

The genes are TRBV7-2 and TRBJ2-7; 7 nucleotides agree with TRBD1. The CDR3 runs to 12 residues. Germline V gives CDR1 SGHTA, CDR2 FQGNSA. Trimming at V came to 11 bases and at J to 5 bases, leaving 9 bases not matched to a gene. The CDR3 nucleotides are TGTGCCTGGACATCAGGGGGAAACGAGCAGTACTTC. It yields the protein CAWTSGGNEQYF.

Ten or more counts support this clonotype. The rearrangement uses TRBV10-3 and TRBJ1-2, with 8 nucleotides matching TRBD1. The junction had 14 bases not matched to a gene; V was cut back by 5 bases and J by 3 bases. This CDR3 contains 17 residues. Germline CDR1 ENHRY, CDR2 SYGVKD. CDR3 region: CAISTTLRGQGDYGYTF. The CDR3 coding sequence is TGTGCCATCAGTACCACCCTCAGGGGGCAAGGAGACTATGGCTACACCTTC.

The V gene is TRBV6-4, the J gene TRBJ2-3, with 10 bases identical to TRBD2. Germline CDR1 and CDR2: MRHNA and SNTAGT. V dropped 6 bases and J dropped 2; count of bases not matched to a gene: 5. The CDR3 runs to 15 residues. CDR3 DNA: TGTGCCAGCAGGGAACTAGCGGGGACCACAGATACGCAGTATTTT. Amino acid sequence: CASRELAGTTDTQYF.

V is TRBV19 and J is TRBJ1-6; the D is unclear. The germline CDR1 and CDR2 sequences are LNHDA and SQIVND (reference sequence). Between the trimmed V and J ends, which lost 2 bases and 9 bases, there was a span of 17 bases. The CDR3 is 16 amino acids. The CDR3 here is CASSISRTVSGSPLHF. The CDR3 coding sequence is TGTGCCAGTAGTATATCCCGGACGGTTTCCGGTTCACCCCTCCACTTT.